This T cell receptor (beta chain) emerged from a study of T cell responses to AZD1222 COVID-19 vaccine. Whole-study results and caveats: Nearly half of spike-specific TCRs reportedly go after variant regions that carry no mutations. Donors skewed white British and female; clonal diversity was possibly underestimated. Seropositive at baseline were only six AZD1222 recipients.

Investigators merged groups given second doses at roughly 4 or roughly 12 weeks. In regard to this clone: The antigen is undetermined.

Looked up from germline, CDR1 is KGHSH and CDR2 is LQKENI. This CDR3 spans 15 amino acids. The germline V and J ends were trimmed by 1 base and 8 bases, with 14 bases remaining between them. Using immunoSEQ multiplex PCR, the repertoire was profiled, and TCRdb retains in-frame clones only, with some absent. The table shows about 74,000 clones, with roughly 90% occurring only once. This chain links TRBV18 with TRBJ1-4; no clear D. The sequence came from an adult who received the AZD1222 COVID-19 vaccine. The specimen comprised peripheral blood, sampled 28 days after the second AZD1222 dose. The chain's CDR3 is CASSPRATSGEKLFF. CDR3 DNA: TGTGCCAGCTCACCACGGGCAACTTCTGGAGAAAAACTGTTTTTT.